What follows are 24 T cell receptor beta chains derived from one specimen sequenced in a study of identical twins. TCRdb redid the calling of the 5' RACE reads with MiXCR, one entry per CDR3 protein. The sample records 200,000 to 250,000 distinct CDR3 sequences, about 14% being singletons. Sequencing was done on a sample of memory (CD45RO+) T cells sorted from blood. Source of these receptors: a woman aged 18-29 years in good health.

The V and J genes are TRBV7-9 and TRBJ1-1; D unresolved. The V gene lost 4 bases and the J gene lost 0 bases, with 6 bases spanning the gap. CDR1 SEHNR and CDR2 FQNEAQ come from the germline V gene (reference sequence). The CDR3 runs 13 residues. This chain's CDR3 is CASSYSVNTEAFF. CDR3 sequence (DNA): TGTGCCAGCAGCTACTCGGTGAACACTGAAGCTTTCTTT.

This clonotype was seen a few times. The rearrangement uses TRBV30 and TRBJ1-1; maybe TRBD1 (6 bases). The ends were cut back, 2 bases at V and 4 bases at J, with 8 bases in the middle. CDR1 is GTSNPN and CDR2 is SVGIG in the germline V gene (reference sequence). This CDR3 is built from 12 residues. In nucleotides, the CDR3 is TGTGCCTGGAGTCGACAGGTCACTGAAGCTTTCTTT. Protein sequence: CAWSRQVTEAFF.

The J gene is TRBJ2-3, the V gene TRBV20-1; possibly TRBD2 for D (5 bases). V shed 0 bases and J shed 14 bases, with 12 bases lying between them. Germline-derived CDR1 and CDR2 are DFQATT and SNEGSKA (reference sequence). This CDR3 has 11 amino acids. DNA of the CDR3: TGCAGTGCTAGAGATCAGACCCGGGGGTATTTT. Protein product: CSARDQTRGYF.

This clonotype showed up just a few times. The CDR3 bases are TGTGCCAGCAGGTCCGGGGGGGGAAACTACAATGAGCAGTTCTTC. Its protein product is CASRSGGGNYNEQFF. This sequence joins TRBV12-3 or TRBV12-4 and TRBJ2-1; 8 positions agree with TRBD2. The trim removed 6 bases at V and 3 bases at J, leaving 7 bases unmatched. The CDR3 has 15 amino acids.

The chain links TRBV7-2 to TRBJ2-7, with 7 bases identical to TRBD1. The CDR3 has 12 residues. Germline V gene data show CDR1 as SGHTA and CDR2 as FQGNSA. V was clipped by 6 bases and J by 7 bases; unmatched bases: 6. CDR3: CASRAGGEEQYF. For the CDR3, the DNA is TGTGCCAGCAGGGCAGGGGGAGAAGAGCAGTACTTC. The variable domain in full, with the rest retrieved from reference TRBV7-2 and TRBJ2-7, is GAGVSQSPSNKVTEKGKDVELRCDPISGHTALYWYRQSLGQGLEFLIYFQGNSAPDKSGLPSDRFSAERTGGSVSTLTIQRTQQEDSAVYLCASRAGGEEQYFGPGTRLTVT.

The chain has TRBV2 and TRBJ1-1; the match to TRBD1 covers 7 bases. V was pared by 6 bases and J by 0 bases, with 7 bases of the junction left unmatched. Germline loops: CDR1 SNHLY, CDR2 FYNNEI. The CDR3 has 15 residues. Here the CDR3 DNA reads TGTGCCAGCAGGCTCCCGACAGGGATGAACACTGAAGCTTTCTTT. The encoded protein is CASRLPTGMNTEAFF.

The CDR3 spells CASSQEAATGELFF. CDR3 in DNA: TGTGCCAGCAGCCAAGAGGCGGCCACCGGGGAGCTGTTTTTT. V usage is TRBV7-9 and J usage is TRBJ2-2, with unresolved D. Germline lookup yields CDR1 SEHNR and CDR2 FQNEAQ (reference sequence). The V gene lost 5 bases and the J gene lost 4 bases, with 11 bases spanning the gap. The length of the CDR3 is 14 residues.

This clonotype was detected ten times or more. This chain joins TRBV11-2 and TRBJ2-7; TRBD1 matches 8 bases. The CDR3 is 18 amino acids. Germline V CDR1 and CDR2: SGHAT, FQNNGV. V shed 2 bases, J shed 0 bases, and the junction held 12 bases outside the gene matches. The CDR3 bases are TGTGCCAGCAGCTTATACCCCAAACCAGGGGGCGCCTCCTACGAGCAGTACTTC. This sequence encodes CASSLYPKPGGASYEQYF.

The chain links TRBV9 to TRBJ2-5, with a possible D match to TRBD2 (7 bases). Germline CDR1 is SGDLS and CDR2 is YYNGEE. V was clipped by 3 bases and J by 1 base, with 13 bases between them. The CDR3 contains 15 residues. This chain's CDR3 is CASSEGGGTQETQYF. Written as DNA, the CDR3 is TGTGCCAGCAGCGAGGGGGGGGGCACCCAAGAGACCCAGTACTTC.

This clonotype was counted only a few times. V gene TRBV4-3 combines with J gene TRBJ1-4; tentatively, D is TRBD1 (5 bases). Germline V CDR1 and CDR2: LGHNA, YSLEER. The CDR3 is made up of 15 amino acids. Trimming took off 4 bases at V and 8 bases at J, with 17 bases between the two ends. DNA of the CDR3: TGCGCCAGCAGCCCTGGGAGGGGCGGTCGGGAAAAACTGTTTTTT. Translating gives CASSPGRGGREKLFF.

The chain has TRBV21-1 and TRBJ2-7; the D call of TRBD1 is as the table states it, not checked on the DNA. TRBV21-1 is a documented pseudogene. The CDR3 covers 13 residues. DNA of the CDR3: TGTGCCATTACGACAGGGCACTCCTACGAGCAGTACTTC. As protein: CAITTGHSYEQYF.

This clonotype was picked up many times. This rearrangement joins TRBV5-1 to TRBJ2-7, with D tentatively TRBD1 (5 bases). With 2 bases removed from V and 0 bases from J, the gap between germline ends came to 12 bases. The CDR3 runs 15 residues. Per germline, CDR1 SGHRS and CDR2 YFSETQ. The CDR3 protein is CASSFRAMSSYEQYF. In DNA form, the CDR3 reads TGCGCCAGCAGCTTCAGGGCTATGAGCTCCTACGAGCAGTACTTC.

This clonotype showed up just a few times. The rearrangement joins TRBV7-2 to TRBJ1-1; 10 bases map to TRBD1. The germline V gene has CDR1 SGHTA and CDR2 FQGNSA. This CDR3 is built from 16 residues. V lost 4 bases, J lost 5 bases, and 10 bases stayed unmatched. CDR3 sequence: CASSSDRGRGGTEAFF. CDR3 in DNA: TGTGCCAGCAGCTCCGACAGGGGGCGCGGGGGAACTGAAGCTTTCTTT.

This chain joins TRBV7-9 and TRBJ2-7; 8 positions match TRBD1. Germline CDR1 SEHNR, CDR2 FQNEAQ (reference sequence). This CDR3 region has 15 residues. V dropped 1 base and J dropped 7; count of bases not matched to a gene: 9. CDR3 sequence reads: CASSLGWTGQDEQYF. As DNA, the CDR3 is TGTGCCAGCAGCTTAGGATGGACAGGGCAGGATGAGCAGTACTTC.

The J gene is TRBJ2-3, the V gene TRBV20-1, with TRBD2 matching 12 bases. The V gene end was trimmed by 5 bases and the J gene end by 1 base; junction bases not matched to a gene: 4. The CDR3 has 15 amino acids. Germline CDR1 DFQATT, CDR2 SNEGSKA (reference sequence). The CDR3 DNA is TGCAGTGCTCTACGACTAGCGGGGGGCACAGATACGCAGTATTTT. Protein sequence: CSALRLAGGTDTQYF.

This sequence joins TRBV5-5 and TRBJ1-1; tentatively, D is TRBD1 (6 bases). Germline CDR1 and CDR2: SGHKS and YYEKEE (reference sequence). CDR3 length: 15 residues. The V and J ends lost 4 bases and 1 base respectively, with 14 bases between them. Here the CDR3 DNA reads TGTGCCAGCAGCCAAAATACAGGGAGGAACACTGAAGCTTTCTTT. Protein sequence: CASSQNTGRNTEAFF.

This clonotype has only a few counts. The chain uses TRBV5-1 and TRBJ2-2; the match to TRBD1 covers 7 bases. V trimming: 5 bases; J trimming: 3 bases; junction bases outside the gene matches: 4. The germline gives CDR1 SGHRS, CDR2 YFSETQ. The CDR3 has 14 amino acids. The CDR3 nucleotides are TGCGCCAGCAGACCCGGACAGGACACCGGGGAGCTGTTTTTT. Encoded protein: CASRPGQDTGELFF. Full variable domain (remainder filled in from reference TRBV5-1 and TRBJ2-2): KAGVTQTPRYLIKTRGQQVTLSCSPISGHRSVSWYQQTPGQGLQFLFEYFSETQRNKGNFPGRFSGRQFSNSRSEMNVSTLELGDSALYLCASRPGQDTGELFFGEGSRLTVL.

This clonotype was counted only a few times. V is TRBV25-1 and J is TRBJ2-3; D possibly corresponds to TRBD2 (5 bases). CDR1 is MGHDK and CDR2 is SYGVNS in the germline V gene. V gave up 7 bases and J gave up 12 bases, with 14 bases separating them. There are 11 residues in the CDR3. This CDR3 reads CASKDRDAQYF. CDR3 sequence (DNA): TGTGCCAGCAAAGACCGGGATGCCCAGTATTTT.

This clonotype was observed a handful of times. The genes are TRBV14 and TRBJ1-1; no reliable D call. V lost 4 bases to trimming and J lost 4 bases, with 10 bases between them. The V gene's germline CDR1 is SGHDN and CDR2 FVKESK. This CDR3 comprises 13 residues. In DNA, the CDR3 is TGTGCCAGCAGCCGAAGACCGGGCACTGAAGCTTTCTTT. This encodes CASSRRPGTEAFF.

This clonotype was seen a handful of times. This chain links TRBV30 with TRBJ2-4, with 10 nucleotides matching TRBD2. The CDR3 has 12 residues. J was trimmed by 12 bases and V by 3 bases; bases with no gene match: 5. Germline V gene data show CDR1 as GTSNPN and CDR2 as SVGIG (reference sequence). CDR3 in amino acids: CAWRKREGYQYF. The CDR3 region has the DNA TGTGCCTGGAGAAAGCGGGAGGGCTATCAGTACTTC. Together with reference TRBV30 and TRBJ2-4, the CDR3 gives the full variable domain: SQTIHQWPATLVQPVGSPLSLECTVEGTSNPNLYWYRQAAGRGLQLLFYSVGIGQISSEVPQNLSASRPQDRQFILSSKKLLLSDSGFYLCAWRKREGYQYFGAGTRLSVL.

The chain couples TRBV6-4 to TRBJ2-1, with 14 bases identical to TRBD2. Trimming removed 2 bases from V and 9 bases from J; junction bases left unmatched: 6. CDR3 length equals 16 residues. CDR1 is MRHNA and CDR2 is SNTAGT in the germline V gene. CDR3 in amino acids: CASSDKTSGRAAEQFF. The CDR3, as DNA: TGTGCCAGCAGTGACAAGACTAGCGGGAGGGCCGCTGAGCAGTTCTTC.

V usage is TRBV14 and J usage is TRBJ2-3; D is ambiguous. CDR3 length equals 12 residues. V was pared by 2 bases and J by 6 bases, with 6 bases between. Germline V CDR1 and CDR2: SGHDN, FVKESK. CDR3 protein: CASSQWADTQYF. CDR3 nucleotide sequence: TGTGCCAGCAGCCAATGGGCCGATACGCAGTATTTT.

There are a few counts of this clonotype. The chain is built from TRBV6-2 or TRBV6-3 and TRBJ2-7, with D possibly matching TRBD1 (7 bases). The CDR3 extends over 14 amino acids. V lost 7 bases and J 0 bases, leaving 13 bases between the germline ends. Germline values: CDR1 MNHEY, CDR2 SVGEGT. CDR3 coding DNA: TGTGCCAGCAACCCAGGGGGGATCTCCTACGAGCAGTACTTC. Amino acid sequence: CASNPGGISYEQYF.

In DNA form, the CDR3 reads TGTGCCAGCAGTTACCGGAACTACGAGCAGTACTTC. This sequence encodes CASSYRNYEQYF. V is TRBV12-3 or TRBV12-4 and J is TRBJ2-7; D gene ambiguous. CDR3 length: 12 amino acids. V was pared by 4 bases and J by 3 bases, with 7 bases between.